The 21 T cell receptor beta chains reported below all come from one sample, sequenced in a study of T cell changes during pregnancy in multiple sclerosis. Profiled with immunoSEQ multiplex PCR; TCRdb holds only in-frame clones, not every one. Of about 70,000 clones detected, around 94% appear once; the ten largest clones hold 0.58%. The material was peripheral blood, obtained in the third trimester of pregnancy. All receptors derive from a female donor with multiple sclerosis, enrolled in a pregnancy study.

V gene TRBV19 combines with J gene TRBJ1-1, with no clear D. This CDR3 comprises 14 residues. Trimming cost V 1 base and J 1 base, with 7 bases left between them. CDR1 is LNHDA and CDR2 is SQIVND in the germline V gene (reference sequence). For the CDR3, the DNA is TGTGCCAGTAGTATAGGAGCAGGGAACACTGAAGCTTTCTTT. This sequence encodes CASSIGAGNTEAFF.

The chain recombines TRBV6-5 with TRBJ2-7; D is perhaps TRBD2 (6 bases). The V gene's germline CDR1 is MNHEY and CDR2 SVGAGI. The germline V and J ends were trimmed by 2 bases and 6 bases, with 8 bases remaining between them. The CDR3 loop spans 12 amino acids. CDR3 amino acids: CASSYVGGEQYF. The CDR3 DNA reads as TGTGCCAGCAGTTACGTCGGGGGCGAGCAGTACTTC.

This chain connects TRBV5-1 to TRBJ1-2; tentative D call: TRBD1 (5 bases). The CDR3 sequence is 14 residues long. V lost 3 bases, J lost 1 base, and 10 bases lay in between. Germline lookup yields CDR1 SGHRS and CDR2 YFSETQ. Here the CDR3 DNA reads TGCGCCAGCAGCTACAGCCAGGGTAACTATGGCTACACCTTC. This codes for CASSYSQGNYGYTF.

There are a few counts of this clone. The identical CDR3 is also encoded by other nucleotide sequences in the sample. V gene TRBV7-9 combines with J gene TRBJ1-2, with D tentatively TRBD1 (5 bases). V dropped 5 bases and J dropped 2 bases, with 9 bases sitting between them. This CDR3 is built from 13 residues. Germline V CDR1 and CDR2: SEHNR, FQNEAQ (reference sequence). This CDR3 reads CASSLPGNYGYTF. The CDR3 DNA is TGTGCCAGCAGCCTTCCAGGGAACTATGGCTACACCTTC.

The V and J genes are TRBV6-1 and TRBJ1-1, with 8 bases matching TRBD1. The ends lost 4 bases at V and 5 bases at J; junction bases unmatched: 6. Per the germline V gene, CDR1 is MNHNS and CDR2 is SASEGT. This CDR3 is built from 14 residues. This CDR3 is CASSAQGAETEAFF. CDR3 nucleotide sequence: TGTGCCAGCAGTGCGCAGGGGGCAGAAACTGAAGCTTTCTTT.

This chain links TRBV7-3 with TRBJ2-2; possibly TRBD1 for D (6 bases). Germline V lookup: CDR1 SGHTA, CDR2 FQGTGA. V lost 5 bases and J 3 bases, leaving 13 bases between the germline ends. The CDR3 is 15 residues long. CDR3 nucleotide sequence: TGTGCCAGCAGCCACTCAGGGGCTGACACCGGGGAGCTGTTTTTT. Protein product: CASSHSGADTGELFF.

CDR3 nucleotides: TGTGCCAGCAGCCTCCTGGGGAGGGCGGGTGGTGAGCAGTTCTTC. Its protein is CASSLLGRAGGEQFF. This chain uses TRBV7-3 with TRBJ2-1; 7 positions agree with TRBD2. V trimming: 5 bases; J trimming: 9 bases; junction bases outside the gene matches: 13. CDR1 and CDR2 (germline): SGHTA, FQGTGA. This CDR3 has 15 residues.

The genes are TRBV19 and TRBJ1-5, with D possibly matching TRBD1 (5 bases). CDR1 is LNHDA and CDR2 is SQIVND in the germline V gene (reference sequence). The CDR3 sequence is 14 residues long. V lost 5 bases and J lost 6, with 14 bases in between. As DNA, the CDR3 is TGTGCCAGTAGTCGAGGAGGGACGGGTCAGCCCCAGCATTTT. Amino acid sequence: CASSRGGTGQPQHF.

This sequence joins TRBV5-4 and TRBJ1-2; 7 bases align to TRBD1. The ends lost 6 bases at V and 4 bases at J; junction bases unmatched: 12. Germline CDR1 and CDR2: SGHNT and YYREEE (reference sequence). The CDR3 is 15 amino acids. DNA for the CDR3: TGTGCCAGCAAGGGGGGACCGTCAGGGGGCTATGGCTACACCTTC. Translating it yields CASKGGPSGGYGYTF.

The rearrangement links TRBV27 to TRBJ1-2; 7 bases map to TRBD1. The CDR3 spans 14 residues. The V and J ends lost 6 bases and 4 bases, in that order; junction bases with no gene match: 8. Germline V gene sequence: CDR1 MNHEY, CDR2 SMNVEV (reference sequence). CDR3 region: CASRLDRLAYGYTF. The CDR3 bases are TGTGCCAGCAGGCTGGACAGGTTGGCCTATGGCTACACCTTC.

J is TRBJ2-2 and V is TRBV19; 9 bases fit TRBD1. V lost 6 bases and J lost 3; bases outside the gene matches: 11. The CDR3 extends over 17 amino acids. Germline-derived CDR1 and CDR2 are LNHDA and SQIVND (reference sequence). This CDR3 reads CASSPVMGTGYTGELFF. As DNA, the CDR3 is TGTGCCAGTAGCCCGGTAATGGGGACAGGGTACACCGGGGAGCTGTTTTTT.

V is TRBV7-3 and J is TRBJ2-3; possibly TRBD1 for D (6 bases). The CDR3 has 13 amino acids. V was trimmed by 2 bases and J by 9 bases, leaving 12 bases between them. Looked up from germline, CDR1 is SGHTA and CDR2 is FQGTGA. CDR3 region: CASSLEGQGTQYF. In DNA form, the CDR3 reads TGTGCCAGCAGCTTAGAGGGGCAGGGGACGCAGTATTTT.

The J gene is TRBJ2-3, the V gene TRBV10-3; 8 bases match TRBD2. The ends lost 8 bases at V and 0 bases at J; junction bases unmatched: 10. The CDR3 loop spans 16 amino acids. Looked up from germline, CDR1 is ENHRY and CDR2 is SYGVKD. CDR3 region: CAISGGEASSTDTQYF. The CDR3 DNA reads as TGTGCCATCTCCGGGGGGGAGGCCTCGAGCACAGATACGCAGTATTTT.

Concerning this clone itself: A junction boundary mismatches the germline segment, possibly from a read error. The chain is built from TRBV7-7 and TRBJ2-2; TRBD2 matches at 10 bases. This CDR3 comprises 18 residues. Germline values: CDR1 SSHAT, CDR2 FNYEAQ (reference sequence). The CDR3 sequence is CASSLNLAGASNTGELFF. CDR3 DNA: TGTGCTAGCAGCTTAAATCTAGCGGGGGCCTCGAACACCGGGGAGCTGTTTTTT. The entire variable domain, with the rest obtained from reference TRBV7-7 and TRBJ2-2, is as follows: GAGVSQSPRYKVTKRGQDVTLRCDPISSHATLYWYQQALGQGPEFLTYFNYEAQPDKSGLPSDRFSAERPEGSISTLTIQRTEQRDSAMYRCASSLNLAGASNTGELFFGEGSRLTVL.

The V call is TRBV19, the J call TRBJ2-5; possible D gene TRBD1, 5 bases. The CDR3 has 13 residues. In germline, CDR1 is LNHDA, CDR2 SQIVND (reference sequence). Deletions cut 5 bases from V and 1 base from J, with 8 bases between. CDR3 amino acids: CASSGAGQETQYF. The CDR3 DNA reads as TGTGCCAGTAGTGGGGCAGGCCAAGAGACCCAGTACTTC.

This chain joins TRBV19 and TRBJ2-2; D is perhaps TRBD1 (6 bases). V was clipped by 5 bases and J by 5 bases, with 12 bases between them. The germline V gene encodes CDR1 LNHDA and CDR2 SQIVND (reference sequence). This CDR3 region has 14 residues. DNA for the CDR3: TGTGCCAGTAGTCGACAGGTTGAGACCGGGGAGCTGTTTTTT. Translating it yields CASSRQVETGELFF. Full variable domain (remainder filled in from reference TRBV19 and TRBJ2-2): DGGITQSPKYLFRKEGQNVTLSCEQNLNHDAMYWYRQDPGQGLRLIYYSQIVNDFQKGDIAEGYSVSREKKESFPLTVTSAQKNPTAFYLCASSRQVETGELFFGEGSRLTVL.

The chain couples TRBV19 to TRBJ1-2; no definite D call. The germline V gene has CDR1 LNHDA and CDR2 SQIVND (reference sequence). Trimming took off 2 bases at V and 8 bases at J, with 21 bases between the two ends. This CDR3 is 16 amino acids long. The CDR3 DNA follows: TGTGCCAGTAGTATATCGTCCCGGGTACTCGCTGAAGGCTACACCTTC. It codes for CASSISSRVLAEGYTF.

The chain uses TRBV15 and TRBJ1-5, with unresolved D. The CDR3 runs to 17 residues. Germline lookup yields CDR1 LNHNV and CDR2 YYDKDF (reference sequence). V lost 0 bases, J lost 2 bases, and 14 bases lay in between. CDR3 in DNA: TGTGCCACCAGCAGAGATATCGGGTATCGAGGCAATCAGCCCCAGCATTTT. Its translation: CATSRDIGYRGNQPQHF.

The chain couples TRBV5-1 to TRBJ2-2; D is possibly TRBD1 (5 bases). The CDR3 extends over 16 amino acids. Germline CDR1 SGHRS, CDR2 YFSETQ. V gave up 1 base and J gave up 0 bases, with 10 bases separating them. The CDR3 region is CASSLWGSPNTGELFF. In DNA form, the CDR3 reads TGCGCCAGCAGCTTGTGGGGCAGCCCGAACACCGGGGAGCTGTTTTTT. The variable domain in full, completed from reference TRBV5-1 and TRBJ2-2, reads KAGVTQTPRYLIKTRGQQVTLSCSPISGHRSVSWYQQTPGQGLQFLFEYFSETQRNKGNFPGRFSGRQFSNSRSEMNVSTLELGDSALYLCASSLWGSPNTGELFFGEGSRLTVL.

The V call is TRBV6-4, the J call TRBJ2-3, with 8 bases identical to TRBD1. The CDR3 extends over 16 amino acids. Germline CDR1 reads MRHNA; CDR2 reads SNTAGT. The trim removed 3 bases at V and 5 bases at J, leaving 10 bases unmatched. CDR3 amino acids: CASSEGTGGAVDTQYF. CDR3 bases: TGTGCCAGCAGTGAAGGGACAGGTGGAGCAGTAGATACGCAGTATTTT.

The rearrangement uses TRBV9 and TRBJ2-7; 11 bases agree with TRBD1. The germline V gene encodes CDR1 SGDLS and CDR2 YYNGEE. The J segment lost 4 bases and the V segment lost 0 bases, leaving 3 bases of the junction unmatched. This CDR3 has 15 residues. The CDR3 region has the DNA TGTGCCAGCAGCGTAGAAGGGACAGGGGGGTACGAGCAGTACTTC. Its translation is CASSVEGTGGYEQYF.